Shown below are 8 T cell receptor beta chains from a single sample sequenced in a study of shared clonotypes between healthy human individuals. Repertoires were generated with immunoSEQ multiplex PCR, while TCRdb's copy carries only in-frame clones and drops some. The sample contains 400,000 to 600,000 clones, almost 80% of which appear only once. The material sequenced was PBMCs. These TCRs come from a woman aged 40 to 50 in good health. Some clones in this sample may be carry-over from other donors' samples.

The J gene is TRBJ1-1, the V gene TRBV12-1. TRBV12-1 is a pseudogene. This CDR3 has 16 amino acids. CDR3 DNA sequence: TGTGCCAGCAGCTTTCCCCACGGACGGCGCCTCACTGAAGCTTTCTTT. It specifies CASSFPHGRRLTEAFF.

The rearrangement joins TRBV6-1 to TRBJ1-3; a possible D gene is TRBD1 (6 bases). V lost 0 bases and J 4 bases, leaving 16 bases between the germline ends. This CDR3 has 17 amino acids. CDR1 is MNHNS and CDR2 is SASEGT in the germline V gene. The CDR3 loop is CASSEATGTSAGNTIYF. DNA of the CDR3: TGTGCCAGCAGTGAAGCAACCGGGACAAGTGCCGGAAACACCATATATTTT.

The rearrangement joins TRBV7-3 to TRBJ2-5; D remains ambiguous. Between the trimmed V and J ends, which lost 5 bases and 2 bases, there was a span of 15 bases. CDR1 and CDR2 from the germline V gene are SGHTA and FQGTGA. The CDR3 has 15 amino acids. In DNA form, the CDR3 reads TGTGCCAGCAGCCTTACCCCGGTGGTTCAAGAGACCCAGTACTTC. Residues: CASSLTPVVQETQYF.

The chain has TRBV4-3 and TRBJ2-1, with D possibly called TRBD1 or TRBD2 (5 bases each). CDR3 size: 16 residues. Germline V CDR1 and CDR2: LGHNA, YSLEER. Trimming pared 0 bases from V and 9 bases from J, leaving 18 bases between. CDR3 nucleotide sequence: TGCGCCAGCAGCCAAGAGGCCCCGGGGACGTTGGGTGAGCAGTTCTTC. Protein: CASSQEAPGTLGEQFF.

This chain links TRBV5-8 with TRBJ1-1, with D possibly TRBD1 on 6 matching bases. Trimming cost V 2 bases and J 5 bases, with 13 bases left between them. Per germline, CDR1 SGHTS and CDR2 YDEGEE. The CDR3 covers 14 residues. CDR3 sequence reads: CASSLGQLGTEAFF. CDR3 sequence (DNA): TGTGCCAGCAGCTTAGGACAGTTGGGTACTGAAGCTTTCTTT.

The chain links TRBV11-2 to TRBJ2-5; D gene ambiguous. The CDR3 loop spans 13 amino acids. Trimming cost V 3 bases and J 5 bases, with 10 bases left between them. The germline gives CDR1 SGHAT, CDR2 FQNNGV. The CDR3 DNA reads TGTGCCAGCAGCTTTCCGCGAAGCGAGACCCAGTACTTC. The encoded protein is CASSFPRSETQYF.

On this clone itself: Other DNA sequences within the sample encode an identical CDR3. This chain uses TRBV6-1 with TRBJ2-1, with TRBD2 matching over 9 bases. Germline V CDR1 and CDR2: MNHNS, SASEGT. CDR3 length: 15 amino acids. Unmatched junction bases numbered 0, after V lost 2 bases and J lost 1 base. CDR3 DNA: TGTGCCAGCAGTGAACTAGCGGGATCCTACAATGAGCAGTTCTTC. It codes for CASSELAGSYNEQFF.

This clone has a single count. The J gene is TRBJ2-7, the V gene TRBV7-9, with no clear D. Germline lookup yields CDR1 SEHNR and CDR2 FQNEAQ (reference sequence). V lost 2 bases and J 5 bases, leaving 7 bases between the germline ends. This CDR3 spans 12 amino acids. The CDR3 DNA reads TGTGCCAGCAGCTTATATGAGGACGAGCAGTACTTC. This gives the protein CASSLYEDEQYF. Variable domain in full (rest from reference TRBV7-9 and TRBJ2-7): DTGVSQNPRHKITKRGQNVTFRCDPISEHNRLYWYRQTLGQGPEFLTYFQNEAQLEKSRLLSDRFSAERPKGSFSTLEIQRTEQGDSAMYLCASSLYEDEQYFGPGTRLTVT.